This T cell receptor (beta chain) was retrieved from a study of T cells in Graves' hyperthyroidism and ophthalmopathy. Cells are PBMCs isolated from roughly 9.2 ml of fresh blood. Amplified TCR beta CDR3 regions came from RNA transcripts. First-round RT-PCR with HTBI primers amplified the TCR CDR3 region. In TCRdb, the multiplex PCR reads were re-called with MiXCR into one record per CDR3 protein. The sample gives 300,000 to 450,000 distinct CDR3 sequences, more than 15% of which show up once; about a quarter is in the top ten. V shed 5 bases and J shed 5 bases, with 15 bases lying between them. The V gene's germline CDR1 is SGHAT and CDR2 FQNNGV. This CDR3 is 15 amino acids long. This clonotype was seen ten or more times.

This receptor was identified in a young woman with Graves' hyperthyroidism that later progressed to Graves' ophthalmopathy. The chain recombines TRBV11-2 with TRBJ2-2; tentative D call: TRBD2 (7 bases). Sequencing input: blood. This CDR3 reads CASSPGDYPTGELFF. CDR3 in DNA: TGTGCCAGCAGCCCAGGGGACTACCCAACCGGGGAGCTGTTTTTT.